This T cell receptor (beta chain) came from a study of shared clonotypes between healthy human individuals. The data were produced by immunoSEQ multiplex PCR, yet TCRdb's version contains in-frame clones alone and is incomplete. The table lists a few million clones, roughly 92% of them singletons, with more than 0.35% in the top ten. Trimming took off 3 bases at V and 5 bases at J, with 10 bases between the two ends. The CDR3 runs 14 residues. Germline CDR1 is KGHSH and CDR2 is LQKENI. The TCR was taken from a man aged 18 to 29 in good health. Some clones in this sample may be carry-over from other donors' samples. This chain uses TRBV18 with TRBJ1-4, with D maybe TRBD1 (5 bases). The sequencing sample was made of naive CD4+ T cells from PBMCs. Indicated subset: CD45RA+ positively selected. The CDR3 loop is CASSPGPGNEKLFF. Written as DNA, the CDR3 is TGTGCCAGCTCACCGGGTCCAGGGAATGAAAAACTGTTTTTT. Filled out from reference TRBV18 and TRBJ1-4, the complete variable domain reads NAGVMQNPRHLVRRRGQEARLRCSPMKGHSHVYWYRQLPEEGLKFMVYLQKENIIDESGMPKERFSAEFPKEGPSILRIQQVVRGDSAAYFCASSPGPGNEKLFFGSGTQLSVL.